One T cell receptor (beta chain) is described in this entry. TCRdb itself ran the 5' RACE reads through MiXCR, one entry per CDR3 protein. The data contain 210,000 or so distinct CDR3 sequences, 15% of them seen just once; the ten biggest clones take up roughly two fifths. This record comes from a study of identical twins. The CDR3 runs 16 residues. CDR1 is LGHDT and CDR2 is YNNKEL in the germline V gene (reference sequence). The V gene end was trimmed by 6 bases and the J gene end by 8 bases; junction bases not matched to a gene: 14. These data also formed part of another study, on T cells expressing NK-cell markers.

Sequenced sample: CD8+ T cells sorted from blood. The chain is built from TRBV3-1 and TRBJ2-1; 9 bases line up with TRBD2. The sequence came from a woman younger than 30 in good health. CDR3 sequence: CASRKNPLAGSDEQFF. CDR3 coding DNA: TGTGCCAGCAGGAAGAACCCTCTAGCGGGGTCCGATGAGCAGTTCTTC.